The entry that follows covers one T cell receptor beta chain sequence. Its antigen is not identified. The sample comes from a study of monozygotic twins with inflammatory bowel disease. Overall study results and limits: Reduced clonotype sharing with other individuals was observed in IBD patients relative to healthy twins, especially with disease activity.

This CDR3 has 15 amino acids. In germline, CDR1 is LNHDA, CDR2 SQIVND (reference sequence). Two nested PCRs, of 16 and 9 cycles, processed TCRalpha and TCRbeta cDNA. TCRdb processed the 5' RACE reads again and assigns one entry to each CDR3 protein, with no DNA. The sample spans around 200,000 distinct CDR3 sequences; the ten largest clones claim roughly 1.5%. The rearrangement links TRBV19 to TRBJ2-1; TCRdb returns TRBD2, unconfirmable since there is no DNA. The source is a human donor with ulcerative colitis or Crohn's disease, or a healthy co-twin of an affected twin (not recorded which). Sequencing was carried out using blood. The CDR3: CASRSSSGGYNEQFF.